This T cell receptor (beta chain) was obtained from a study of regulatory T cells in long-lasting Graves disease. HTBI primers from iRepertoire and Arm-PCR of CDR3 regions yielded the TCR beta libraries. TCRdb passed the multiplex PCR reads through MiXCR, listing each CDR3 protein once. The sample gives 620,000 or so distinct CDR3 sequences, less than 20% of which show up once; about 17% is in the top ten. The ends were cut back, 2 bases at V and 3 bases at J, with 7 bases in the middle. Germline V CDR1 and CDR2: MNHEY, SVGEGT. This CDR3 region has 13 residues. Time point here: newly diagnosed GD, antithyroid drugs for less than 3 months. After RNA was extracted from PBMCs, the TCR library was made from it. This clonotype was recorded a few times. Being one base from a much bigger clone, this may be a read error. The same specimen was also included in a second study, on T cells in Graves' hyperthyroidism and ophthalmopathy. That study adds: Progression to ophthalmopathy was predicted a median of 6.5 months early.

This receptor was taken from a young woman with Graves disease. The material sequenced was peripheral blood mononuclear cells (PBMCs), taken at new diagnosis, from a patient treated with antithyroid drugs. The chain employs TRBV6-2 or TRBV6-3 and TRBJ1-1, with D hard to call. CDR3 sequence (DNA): TGTGCCAGCAGTTACACTCAGTACACTGAAGCTTTCTTT. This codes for CASSYTQYTEAFF.